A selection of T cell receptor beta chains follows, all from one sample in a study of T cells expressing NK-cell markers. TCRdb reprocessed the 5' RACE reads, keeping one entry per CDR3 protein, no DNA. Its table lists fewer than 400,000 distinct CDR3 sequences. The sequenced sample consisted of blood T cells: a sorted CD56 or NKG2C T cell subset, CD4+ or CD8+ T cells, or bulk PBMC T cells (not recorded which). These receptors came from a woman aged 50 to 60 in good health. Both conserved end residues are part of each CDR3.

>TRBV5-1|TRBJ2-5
CASSLGYRGREETQYF
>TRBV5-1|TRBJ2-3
CASSPRGGTRDDTQYF
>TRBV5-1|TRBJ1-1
CASSVTGFKGTEAFF
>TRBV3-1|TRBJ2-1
CASSQYRGPSYNEQFF
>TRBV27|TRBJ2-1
CASSRALGGNEQFF
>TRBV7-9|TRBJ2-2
CASTTGTRDTGELFF
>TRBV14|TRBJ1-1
CASSHLTEAFF
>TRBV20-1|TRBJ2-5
CSARVVSRETQYF
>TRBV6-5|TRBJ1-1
CASSPGGATEAFF
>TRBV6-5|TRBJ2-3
CASTETGASTDTQYF
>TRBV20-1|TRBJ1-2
CSARGGNYGYTF
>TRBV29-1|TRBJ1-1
CSGLGGIVGTEAFF
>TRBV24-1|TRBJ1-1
CATSDHGTEYAAFF
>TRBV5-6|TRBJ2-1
CASSLGLAGGPREQFF
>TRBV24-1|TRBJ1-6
CATSGQGYPSPLHF
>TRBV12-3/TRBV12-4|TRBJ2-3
CASSLTGGGAYTQYF
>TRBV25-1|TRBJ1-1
CASRDRANTEAFF
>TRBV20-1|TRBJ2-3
CSARGYSGSLTDTQYF
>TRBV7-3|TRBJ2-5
CASSLTGVSVETQYF
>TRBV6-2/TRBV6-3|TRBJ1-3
CASRLGSVGTIYF
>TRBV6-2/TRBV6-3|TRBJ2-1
CASFRRGLVATDHEQFF
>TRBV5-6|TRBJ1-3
CASSLGGAVSGNTIYF
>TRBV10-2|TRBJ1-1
CASSPQGAHTEAFF
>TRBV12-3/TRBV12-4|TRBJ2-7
CASSLLWGEQYF
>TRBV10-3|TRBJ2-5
CAIRSTGTGSETQYF
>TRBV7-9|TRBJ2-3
CASSLIKLSGMIRTDTQYF
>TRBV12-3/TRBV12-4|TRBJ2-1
CASSPSGRVGNEQFF
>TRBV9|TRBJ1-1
CASSEGPSDTEAFF
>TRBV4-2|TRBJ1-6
CASSQEVWATNSPLHF
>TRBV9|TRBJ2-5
CASSVADQETQYF
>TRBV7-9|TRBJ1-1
CASSLIRTANTEAFF
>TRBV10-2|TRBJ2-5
CASKKRRKETQYF
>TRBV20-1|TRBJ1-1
CSAARTWGLNTEAFF
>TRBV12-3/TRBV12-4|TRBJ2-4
CASTTNRKNIQYF
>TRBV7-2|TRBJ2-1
CASSLYGTSGYEQFF
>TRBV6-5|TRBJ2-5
CASSTGIETQYF
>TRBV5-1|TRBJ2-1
CASSLGTSILEQFF
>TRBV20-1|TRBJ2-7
CSARSGTSDYEQYF
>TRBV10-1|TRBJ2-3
CASSVRGAGTDTQYF
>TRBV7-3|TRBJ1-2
CASTGDYGYTF
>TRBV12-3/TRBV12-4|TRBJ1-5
CASSLNLGYEPQHF
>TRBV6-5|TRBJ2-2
CASGFFTGELFF
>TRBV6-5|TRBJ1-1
CASSYSSSSEAFF
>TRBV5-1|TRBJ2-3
CASSTGLAGTDTQYF
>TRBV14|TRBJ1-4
CASSQVGQTLEKLFF
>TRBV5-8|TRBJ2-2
CASSPGTGKMAGELFF
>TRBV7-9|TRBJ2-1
CASSLARLAGPINEQFF
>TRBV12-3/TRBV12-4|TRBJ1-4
CASSLAQGLLTNEKLFF
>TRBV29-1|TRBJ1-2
CSVRESNYGYTF
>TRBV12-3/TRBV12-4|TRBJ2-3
CASTLVDNTDTQYF
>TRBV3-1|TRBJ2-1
CASSQVETRPFF
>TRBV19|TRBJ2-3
CASSIDRARGTDTQYF
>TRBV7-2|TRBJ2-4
CASSRSGRNIQYF
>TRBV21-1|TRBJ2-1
CASSRAPAYNEQFF
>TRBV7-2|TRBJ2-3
CASSGRTGTADTQYF
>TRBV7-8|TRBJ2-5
CATRAAVQETQYF
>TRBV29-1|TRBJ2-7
CSVEGDHYEQYF
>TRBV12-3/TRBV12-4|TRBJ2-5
CASRPRILGQGQETQYF
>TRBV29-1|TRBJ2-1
CSGAGEPNEQFF